This paragraph reports one T cell receptor beta chain. TCRdb reprocessed the 5' RACE reads, with one entry per CDR3 protein and no DNA. The sample totals roughly 160,000 distinct CDR3 sequences. This entry is derived from a study of T cells expressing NK-cell markers. On the study more broadly: The authors sequenced eight donors, of whom seven were HCMV-seropositive and one was seronegative.

The origin of this receptor is a man aged 18-69 years in good health. Sequenced: blood T cells: a sorted CD56 or NKG2C T cell subset, CD4+ or CD8+ T cells, or bulk PBMC T cells (not recorded which).

Here the CDR3 reads CASSQELQGNTEAFF. The chain has TRBV4-1 and TRBJ1-1; the TRBD1 assignment by TCRdb is unverifiable without DNA. Per the germline V gene, CDR1 is MGHRA and CDR2 is YSYEKL. The CDR3 runs to 15 residues.